The entry that follows covers one TCR beta chain sequence. This sample stems from a study of blood T cell repertoires in COVID-19. Overall study: Specimens from acute and convalescent COVID-19 originated in the United States, Italy and Spain.

The germline gives CDR1 KGHSH, CDR2 LQKENI. Trimming took 3 bases from V and 3 from J, leaving 13 bases between them. This CDR3 is built from 15 residues. The repertoire was sequenced with immunoSEQ multiplex PCR; TCRdb's copy has only in-frame clones and lacks some. The repertoire holds 140,000 to 150,000 clones, with approximately 80% as singletons. The material sequenced was peripheral blood. This receptor was taken from a man aged 60 to 69 with active or convalescent COVID-19. The chain employs TRBV18 and TRBJ2-3, with a weak D call TRBD2 (6 bases). The chain's CDR3 is CASSPSPGRTDTQYF. In nucleotides, the CDR3 is TGTGCCAGCTCACCTTCTCCCGGGAGAACAGATACGCAGTATTTT. The full variable domain, in which reference TRBV18 and TRBJ2-3 provide the parts outside the CDR3, is NAGVMQNPRHLVRRRGQEARLRCSPMKGHSHVYWYRQLPEEGLKFMVYLQKENIIDESGMPKERFSAEFPKEGPSILRIQQVVRGDSAAYFCASSPSPGRTDTQYFGPGTRLTVL.